Reported below is one TCR beta chain. This clonotype was detected only a few times. Its antigen has not been determined. Base qualities are missing; no much larger clone stands one base away. The sample belongs to a study of T cell repertoires in cytomegalovirus infection (dated by TCRdb to about 2019). Notes on the research overall: Recently identified HLA-C-restricted CMV epitopes, whose presentation resists viral immunomodulation, were targeted by peptide stimulations together with well-studied HLA-B-restricted epitopes. Donor HLA type was relevant to the analysis, as public TCR beta signatures indicated carriage of CMV infection together with the matching HLA type. Study-level results and caveats: The ex vivo response was dominated by HLA-C-restricted CMV-specific TCR beta clonotypes, and the single most frequent clonotype in two of eight donors was supplied by these HLA-C-restricted clonotypes. Cumulative frequency of public TCR beta family members discriminated carriers of CMV infection plus the relevant HLA type in this cohort and an independent approximately 350-donor cohort.

This sample was sequenced with an Illumina HiSeq 1500. TCRdb passed the public sequencing reads through fastp at Q25 and MiXCR, retaining productive beta sequences. Every distinct CDR3 protein forms one entry, paired with its most common genes and DNA. In this sample the table shows approximately 30,000 distinct CDR3 sequences, about 19% of which occur a single time. 80% to 90% of the sample belongs to the ten largest clones. As encoded in the germline V gene, CDR1 is SGHTA while CDR2 is FQGNSA. The CDR3 holds 15 amino acids from the cysteine to the phenylalanine. CDR3 DNA is the only sequence kept; it has 45 bases, read in frame from the first base. V loses 0 bases, J loses 1 base, and the germline ends lie 9 bases apart. The treatment or condition label, as the study defines it: in vitro stimulation with specific CMV peptide epitopes to enrich CMV-specific T cells.

The chain is encoded by TRBV7-2 joined to TRBJ1-2; a tentative D match to TRBD1 spans 5 bases. The clonotype was recovered from a human donor in good health (CMV status not recorded). Some clones in this sample may be carry-over from other donors' samples. This specimen was CD8+ T cells from cultured PBMCs, taken from culture after CMV antigen stimulation. For the CDR3, the sequence is CASSLAGGGNYGYTF. The DNA sequence is TGTGCCAGCAGCTTAGCCGGGGGGGGTAACTATGGCTACACCTTC.